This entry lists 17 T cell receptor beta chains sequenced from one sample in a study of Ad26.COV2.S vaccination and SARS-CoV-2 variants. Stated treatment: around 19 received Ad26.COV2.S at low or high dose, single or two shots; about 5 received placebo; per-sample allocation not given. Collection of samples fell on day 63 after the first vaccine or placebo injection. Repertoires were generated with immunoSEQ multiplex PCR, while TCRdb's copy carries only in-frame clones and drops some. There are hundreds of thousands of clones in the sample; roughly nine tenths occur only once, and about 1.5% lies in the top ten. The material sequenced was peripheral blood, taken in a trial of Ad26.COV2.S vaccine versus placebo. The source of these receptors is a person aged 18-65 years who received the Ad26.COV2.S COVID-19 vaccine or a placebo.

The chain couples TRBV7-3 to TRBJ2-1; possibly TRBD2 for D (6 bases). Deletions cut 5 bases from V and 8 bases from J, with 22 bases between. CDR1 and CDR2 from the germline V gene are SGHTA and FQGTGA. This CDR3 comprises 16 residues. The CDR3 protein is CASSLNGAGLGHEQFF. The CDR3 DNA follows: TGTGCCAGCAGCCTTAACGGGGCGGGGCTGGGCCATGAGCAGTTCTTC.

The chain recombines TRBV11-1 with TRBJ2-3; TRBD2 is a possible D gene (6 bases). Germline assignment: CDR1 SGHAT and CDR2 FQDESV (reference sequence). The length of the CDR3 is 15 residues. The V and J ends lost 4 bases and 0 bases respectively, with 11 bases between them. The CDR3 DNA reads TGTGCCAGCAGCTACCATAGCGGCAGCACAGATACGCAGTATTTT. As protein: CASSYHSGSTDTQYF.

CDR3 bases: TGTGCCAGCAGCTTGTGGACCAGCGGGAGACCCACCGGGGAGCTGTTTTTT. It is translated as CASSLWTSGRPTGELFF. V usage is TRBV5-5 and J usage is TRBJ2-2; 8 positions match TRBD2. V dropped 1 base and J dropped 4; count of bases not matched to a gene: 9. The CDR3 is made up of 17 amino acids. CDR1 and CDR2 (germline): SGHKS, YYEKEE (reference sequence).

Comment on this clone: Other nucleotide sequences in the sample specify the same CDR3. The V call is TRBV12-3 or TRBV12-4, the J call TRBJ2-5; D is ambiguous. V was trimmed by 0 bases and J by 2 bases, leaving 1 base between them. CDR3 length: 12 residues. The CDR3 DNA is TGTGCCAGCAGTTTAGCGCAAGAGACCCAGTACTTC. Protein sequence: CASSLAQETQYF.

Written as DNA, the CDR3 is TGTGCCAGCAGCTTAGTGCTAGCGGGGGGACTTAACACCGGGGAGCTGTTTTTT. This translates into CASSLVLAGGLNTGELFF. The gene calls are TRBV11-2 and TRBJ2-2, with 11 bases identical to TRBD2. The V segment lost 1 base and the J segment 2 bases; nucleotides outside the gene matches: 6. Germline lookup yields CDR1 SGHAT and CDR2 FQNNGV. The CDR3 contains 18 residues.

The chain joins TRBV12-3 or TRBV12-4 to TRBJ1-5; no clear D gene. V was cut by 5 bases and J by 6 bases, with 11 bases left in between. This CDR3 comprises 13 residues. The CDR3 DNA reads TGTGCCAGCAGTCTGGATGATACTCAGCCCCAGCATTTT. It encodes CASSLDDTQPQHF.

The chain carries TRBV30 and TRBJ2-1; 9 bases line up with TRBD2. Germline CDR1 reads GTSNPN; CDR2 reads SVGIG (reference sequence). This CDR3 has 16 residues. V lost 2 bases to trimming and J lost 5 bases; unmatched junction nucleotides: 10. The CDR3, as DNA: TGTGCCTGGAGTATCCTAGAGACTAGCGGTAACAATGAGCAGTTCTTC. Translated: CAWSILETSGNNEQFF.

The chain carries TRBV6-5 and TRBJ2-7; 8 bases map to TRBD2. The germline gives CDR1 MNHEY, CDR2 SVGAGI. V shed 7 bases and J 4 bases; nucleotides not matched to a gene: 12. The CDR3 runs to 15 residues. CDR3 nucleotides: TGTGCCAGCACCGTTCCGGGACTAGGGTCTTACGAGCAGTACTTC. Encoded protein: CASTVPGLGSYEQYF.

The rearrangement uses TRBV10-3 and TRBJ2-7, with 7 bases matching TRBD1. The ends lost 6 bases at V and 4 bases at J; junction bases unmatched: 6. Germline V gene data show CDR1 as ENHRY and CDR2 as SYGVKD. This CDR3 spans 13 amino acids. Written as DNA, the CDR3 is TGTGCCATCAGGGGGACAGAGGCTTACGAGCAGTACTTC. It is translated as CAIRGTEAYEQYF.

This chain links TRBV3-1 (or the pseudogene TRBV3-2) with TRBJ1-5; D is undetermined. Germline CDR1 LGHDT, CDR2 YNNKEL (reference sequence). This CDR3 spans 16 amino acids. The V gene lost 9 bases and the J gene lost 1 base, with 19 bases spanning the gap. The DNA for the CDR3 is TGTGCCAGTTCCCTTAGAAGCCCGGGGAGCAATCAGCCCCAGCATTTT. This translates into CASSLRSPGSNQPQHF.

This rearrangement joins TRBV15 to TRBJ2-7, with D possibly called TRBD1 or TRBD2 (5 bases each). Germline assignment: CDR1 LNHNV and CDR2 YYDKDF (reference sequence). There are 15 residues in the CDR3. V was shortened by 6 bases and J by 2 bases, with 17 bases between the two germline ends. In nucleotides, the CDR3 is TGTGCCACCAGTCTAAACCCGGGGCCCGCCTACGAGCAGTACTTC. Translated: CATSLNPGPAYEQYF.

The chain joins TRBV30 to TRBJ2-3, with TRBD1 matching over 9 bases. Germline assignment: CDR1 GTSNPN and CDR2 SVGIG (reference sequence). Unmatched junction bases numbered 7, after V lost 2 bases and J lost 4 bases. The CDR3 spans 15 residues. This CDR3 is CAWSKQGAKADTQYF. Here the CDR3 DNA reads TGTGCCTGGAGTAAACAGGGGGCGAAGGCAGATACGCAGTATTTT.

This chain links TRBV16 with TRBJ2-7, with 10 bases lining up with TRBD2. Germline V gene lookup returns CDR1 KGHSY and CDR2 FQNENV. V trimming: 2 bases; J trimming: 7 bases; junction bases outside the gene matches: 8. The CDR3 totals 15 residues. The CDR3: CASSQRASGGGEQYF. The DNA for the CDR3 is TGTGCCAGCAGCCAACGGGCTAGCGGGGGAGGTGAGCAGTACTTC.

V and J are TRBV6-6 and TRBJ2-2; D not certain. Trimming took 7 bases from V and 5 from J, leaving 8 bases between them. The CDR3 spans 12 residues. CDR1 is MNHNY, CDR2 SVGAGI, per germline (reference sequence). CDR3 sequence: CASKTGTGELFF. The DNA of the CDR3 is TGTGCCAGCAAAACGGGTACCGGGGAGCTGTTTTTT.

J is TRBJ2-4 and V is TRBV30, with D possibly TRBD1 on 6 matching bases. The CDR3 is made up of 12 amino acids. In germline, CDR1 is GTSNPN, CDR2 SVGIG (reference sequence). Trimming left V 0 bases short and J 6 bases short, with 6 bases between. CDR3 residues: CAWSVQGNIQYF. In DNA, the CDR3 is TGTGCCTGGAGTGTACAGGGAAACATTCAGTACTTC. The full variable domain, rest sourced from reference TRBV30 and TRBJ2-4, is SQTIHQWPATLVQPVGSPLSLECTVEGTSNPNLYWYRQAAGRGLQLLFYSVGIGQISSEVPQNLSASRPQDRQFILSSKKLLLSDSGFYLCAWSVQGNIQYFGAGTRLSVL.

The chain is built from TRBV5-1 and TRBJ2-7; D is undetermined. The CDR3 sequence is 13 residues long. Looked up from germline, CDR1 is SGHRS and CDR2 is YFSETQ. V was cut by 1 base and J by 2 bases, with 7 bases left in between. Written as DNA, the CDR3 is TGCGCCAGCAGCTTGACGGCAACCTACGAGCAGTACTTC. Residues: CASSLTATYEQYF.

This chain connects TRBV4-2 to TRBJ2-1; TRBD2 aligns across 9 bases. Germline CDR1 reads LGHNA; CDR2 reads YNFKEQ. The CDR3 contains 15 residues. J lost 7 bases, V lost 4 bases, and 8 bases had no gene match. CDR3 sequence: CASSRGAGGRNEQFF. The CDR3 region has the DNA TGTGCCAGCAGCCGGGGAGCGGGGGGCAGGAATGAGCAGTTCTTC.